Reported below is one TCR beta chain. Its antigen is currently unknown. TCRdb passed the 5' RACE reads through MiXCR, listing each CDR3 protein once. The sample contains about 150,000 distinct CDR3 sequences, 14% of which appear only once. This CDR3 has 15 amino acids. Germline loops: CDR1 KGHDR, CDR2 SFDVKD. Trimming stripped 8 bases from V and 4 bases from J, with 19 bases between. The data are from a study of T-cell memory formation after mild COVID-19. The study, taken as a whole, reports: Some SARS-CoV-2-responding clones were already detected in memory before infection. The CD4+ clones that contracted clustered mainly within CM and EM, and the CD8+ clones concentrated in EMRA. Contracting clones, day 15 to 85, had balanced CD4/CD8, and later expanders favored CD4+.

Sequences were obtained from PBMCs or a T cell subset sorted from them (not recorded which). This TCR was sampled from an adult woman who had mild COVID-19 (a few samples of this study predate the infection). Cell type and time point are not known. The chain links TRBV24-1 to TRBJ1-2; D is possibly TRBD1 (5 bases). CDR3 nucleotides: TGTGCCACCAACTCGACCGGGACGGCCCTCTATGGCTACACCTTC. Protein product: CATNSTGTALYGYTF.